This paragraph covers one T cell receptor (beta chain) sequence. Antigen: not known. CDR3 length: 15 residues. V was clipped by 5 bases and J by 0 bases, with 13 bases between them. This sample was taken from a study of human T cells and chemical hapten exposure. The overall study: Patch tests applied 0.01% DPC to the upper back and were scored after 6 days. Overall study findings and caveats: Versus controls, expanded TCRs had significantly more large CDR3 similarity clusters.

Each CDR3 protein gets one entry after TCRdb re-called the RACE reads with MiXCR. The table lists about 120,000 distinct CDR3 sequences, 11% of them singletons. Described time point: patch test 3, about 24 weeks after DPC sensitization. This sample's treatment: therapeutic diphenylcyclopropenone sensitization with weekly scalp DPC. This material consisted of whole blood, taken in connection with sensitization to the hapten diphenylcyclopropenone (DPC). The chain carries TRBV12-3 or TRBV12-4 and TRBJ1-1; D might be TRBD1 (6 bases). This clonotype was obtained from a woman aged 45-60 years with alopecia areata. Some clones in this sample may be carry-over from other donors' samples. CDR3 in amino acids: CASSPHDRLNTEAFF. The CDR3 nucleotides are TGTGCCAGCAGTCCCCACGACAGGCTGAACACTGAAGCTTTCTTT.